These 23 T cell receptor beta chains originate from one sample sequenced in a study of OX40 agonist ivuxolimab in advanced cancers. Only in-frame clones appear in the TCRdb table, and some are missing; sequencing was by immunoSEQ multiplex PCR. This sample has about 93,000 clones, with 85% to 95% found just once. The sample was CD4+ or CD8+ T cells sorted from blood, taken in a trial of the OX40 agonist ivuxolimab. The receptors come from an adult with an advanced solid tumor such as melanoma, head and neck, liver or kidney cancer.

The chain is built from TRBV11-2 and TRBJ2-7, with 7 bases that match TRBD2. The J segment lost 4 bases and the V segment lost 1 base, leaving 10 bases of the junction unmatched. The CDR3 spans 16 residues. The germline V gene has CDR1 SGHAT and CDR2 FQNNGV. The CDR3 here is CASSLGARGSQYEQYF. CDR3 sequence (DNA): TGTGCCAGCAGCTTAGGTGCGCGGGGGAGTCAGTACGAGCAGTACTTC.

The chain joins TRBV27 to TRBJ2-7; no clear D. This CDR3 has 15 residues. CDR1 MNHEY and CDR2 SMNVEV come from the germline V gene (reference sequence). V lost 0 bases, J lost 3 bases, and 12 bases lay in between. CDR3 amino acids: CASSLSPGTVYEQYF. CDR3 bases: TGTGCCAGCAGTTTATCCCCCGGCACAGTCTACGAGCAGTACTTC.

In this sample, this clone turned up a few times. V is TRBV2 and J is TRBJ2-7; 8 nucleotides align to TRBD1. The CDR3 covers 13 residues. Germline V gene lookup returns CDR1 SNHLY and CDR2 FYNNEI. V lost 10 bases, J lost 2 bases, and 7 bases stayed unmatched. The CDR3: CATSRGQTYEQYF. The CDR3 bases are TGTGCCACCTCCAGGGGGCAGACCTACGAGCAGTACTTC.

DNA for the CDR3: TGTGCCAGCAGTTTAGGCACTAGGGGCGAGCAGTACTTC. Translated: CASSLGTRGEQYF. The chain employs TRBV27 and TRBJ2-7; the D gene could be TRBD1 or TRBD2 (5 bases each). The CDR3 spans 13 residues. CDR1 and CDR2 from the germline V gene are MNHEY and SMNVEV (reference sequence). The ends were cut back, 2 bases at V and 6 bases at J, with 11 bases in the middle.

The chain joins TRBV2 to TRBJ1-3, with a weak D call TRBD1 (6 bases). The CDR3 runs to 15 residues. The germline V gene has CDR1 SNHLY and CDR2 FYNNEI. V lost 5 bases to trimming and J lost 0 bases, with 11 bases between them. As DNA, the CDR3 is TGTGCCAGCAGTCCTGGACAGAGCTCTGGAAACACCATATATTTT. Protein sequence: CASSPGQSSGNTIYF. Supplemented by reference TRBV2 and TRBJ1-3, the full variable domain reads EPEVTQTPSHQVTQMGQEVILRCVPISNHLYFYWYRQILGQKVEFLVSFYNNEISEKSEIFDDQFSVERPDGSNFTLKIRSTKLEDSAMYFCASSPGQSSGNTIYFGEGSWLTVV.

The CDR3, as DNA: TGTGCCAGCAGCCTCAGGCAGGGTGAGTTCGCTGAGCAGTTCTTC. Translation: CASSLRQGEFAEQFF. This chain connects TRBV9 to TRBJ2-1; D is perhaps TRBD1 (5 bases). This CDR3 is 15 amino acids long. The germline gives CDR1 SGDLS, CDR2 YYNGEE. V was cut by 4 bases and J by 9 bases, with 20 bases left in between.

V gene TRBV5-1 combines with J gene TRBJ2-7, with D maybe TRBD1 (5 bases). The CDR3 consists of 18 residues. Trimming took off 1 base at V and 5 bases at J, with 25 bases between the two ends. Germline CDR1 SGHRS, CDR2 YFSETQ. CDR3 sequence (DNA): TGCGCCAGCAGCTTGTTTTCCTTTCAGGGCCCTCTAGGACACGAGCAGTACTTC. It yields the protein CASSLFSFQGPLGHEQYF.

The V call is TRBV29-1, the J call TRBJ2-2; 8 bases fit TRBD1. Germline V gives CDR1 SQVTM, CDR2 ANQGSEA. The CDR3 covers 16 residues. The junction had 13 bases not matched to a gene; V was cut back by 6 bases and J by 4 bases. The CDR3 reads CSVEITDRELTGELFF. Written as DNA, the CDR3 is TGCAGCGTCGAGATTACGGACAGGGAGCTCACCGGGGAGCTGTTTTTT.

The CDR3 reads CASSPGQGPTDTQYF. The CDR3 nucleotides are TGTGCCAGCAGCCCCGGACAGGGTCCGACAGATACGCAGTATTTT. V gene TRBV7-8 combines with J gene TRBJ2-3; 8 nucleotides align to TRBD1. V dropped 5 bases and J dropped 3; count of bases not matched to a gene: 7. The CDR3 sequence is 15 residues long. CDR1 and CDR2 (germline): SGHVS, FQNEAQ.

CDR3 DNA sequence: TGTGCCAGCAGCTTAGTACCTTACAGGGCCAACTCTGGAAACACCATATATTTT. Protein product: CASSLVPYRANSGNTIYF. This rearrangement joins TRBV7-6 to TRBJ1-3, with D possibly being TRBD1 (6 bases). Germline values: CDR1 SGHVS, CDR2 FNYEAQ. This CDR3 has 18 amino acids. Trimming shortened V by 1 base and J by 0 bases, and 16 bases separated the two germline ends.

The chain uses TRBV2 and TRBJ2-3; maybe TRBD2 (6 bases). This CDR3 is built from 12 residues. V was clipped by 10 bases and J by 2 bases, with 10 bases between them. Per the germline V gene, CDR1 is SNHLY and CDR2 is FYNNEI. CDR3 DNA: TGTGCCACCCCGGACTACACAGATACGCAGTATTTT. Translating gives CATPDYTDTQYF.

The chain carries TRBV6-1 and TRBJ2-1, with D perhaps TRBD1 (6 bases). The V end was cut by 1 base, the J end by 8 bases, with 18 bases between. Germline CDR1 reads MNHNS; CDR2 reads SASEGT. The CDR3 runs to 16 residues. CDR3 amino acids: CASSEEEQGPYHEQFF. CDR3 sequence (DNA): TGTGCCAGCAGTGAAGAGGAACAGGGTCCATACCATGAGCAGTTCTTC.

The chain recombines TRBV4-1 with TRBJ2-7, with 7 bases lining up with TRBD2. V was pared by 4 bases and J by 3 bases, with 6 bases of the junction left unmatched. CDR1 and CDR2 (germline): MGHRA, YSYEKL. This CDR3 comprises 14 residues. The CDR3: CASSPKRDYYEQYF. For the CDR3, the DNA is TGCGCCAGCAGCCCCAAACGGGACTACTACGAGCAGTACTTC.

This chain uses TRBV4-3 with TRBJ1-1, with 7 bases aligning to TRBD1. V shed 0 bases, J shed 4 bases, and the junction held 20 bases outside the gene matches. CDR1 and CDR2 (germline): LGHNA, YSLEER. CDR3 length: 20 amino acids. CDR3: CASSQDRGSRTGQGGTEAFF. The CDR3 DNA sequence: TGCGCCAGCAGCCAAGATCGAGGTAGCCGGACAGGCCAGGGGGGCACTGAAGCTTTCTTT.

The chain links TRBV5-1 to TRBJ2-7; D is uncertain. Trimming removed 0 bases at V and 3 bases at J, with 10 bases between. This CDR3 comprises 14 residues. CDR1 is SGHRS, CDR2 YFSETQ, per germline. CDR3 amino acids: CASSLDGSGYEQYF. CDR3 bases: TGCGCCAGCAGCTTGGATGGCTCCGGCTACGAGCAGTACTTC.

Of note for this clone: Other DNA sequences within the sample encode an identical CDR3. This chain connects TRBV2 to TRBJ1-2, with D possibly matching TRBD1 (5 bases). Trimming removed 6 bases at V and 5 bases at J, with 7 bases between. Germline V gene data show CDR1 as SNHLY and CDR2 as FYNNEI. The CDR3 runs to 11 residues. For the CDR3, the DNA is TGTGCCAGCAGGACAGTTTATGGCTACACCTTC. Residues: CASRTVYGYTF.

The rearrangement links TRBV15 to TRBJ2-1; D perhaps matches TRBD2 (6 bases). Germline CDR1 LNHNV, CDR2 YYDKDF (reference sequence). The CDR3 totals 14 residues. Trimming removed 2 bases at V and 4 bases at J, with 9 bases between. The CDR3 sequence: CATSRPGLYNEQFF. The CDR3 DNA reads TGTGCCACCAGCAGACCGGGACTTTACAATGAGCAGTTCTTC.

The chain links TRBV7-2 to TRBJ1-2, with TRBD1 matching 7 bases. The germline V gene encodes CDR1 SGHTA and CDR2 FQGNSA. There are 12 residues in the CDR3. With 7 bases clipped from V and 6 bases from J, the junction kept 5 bases outside the gene matches. The DNA of the CDR3 is TGTGCCAGCACAGACAGGGTTGATGGCTACACCTTC. Its translation: CASTDRVDGYTF.

The chain links TRBV5-6 to TRBJ2-7, with 7 positions matching TRBD2. V shed 0 bases and J 2 bases; nucleotides not matched to a gene: 2. The CDR3 spans 14 residues. Germline-derived CDR1 and CDR2 are SGHDT and YYEEEE. CDR3 sequence (DNA): TGTGCCAGCAGCTTGGTAGCGGGCCCCTACGAGCAGTACTTC. Its translation is CASSLVAGPYEQYF.

Concerning this clone: The sample holds other DNA sequences that translate to the same CDR3. The gene calls are TRBV19 and TRBJ1-1; D gene uncertain. The germline V gene has CDR1 LNHDA and CDR2 SQIVND (reference sequence). V gave up 1 base and J gave up 4 bases, with 4 bases separating them. The CDR3 is 12 amino acids. CDR3 amino acids: CASSIGVTEAFF. CDR3 bases: TGTGCCAGTAGTATAGGAGTCACTGAAGCTTTCTTT.

This chain uses TRBV27 with TRBJ1-2; the D gene is possibly TRBD1 (5 bases). V shed 3 bases and J shed 1 base, with 15 bases lying between them. Germline values: CDR1 MNHEY, CDR2 SMNVEV (reference sequence). CDR3 length equals 16 residues. The CDR3 nucleotides read TGTGCCAGCAGTTTCTTAGACAGCGCCGTTAACTATGGCTACACCTTC. This gives the protein CASSFLDSAVNYGYTF.

V and J are TRBV11-1 and TRBJ1-5; D not certain. The CDR3 runs 15 residues. Germline CDR1 reads SGHAT; CDR2 reads FQDESV (reference sequence). The V and J ends lost 1 base and 3 bases respectively, with 10 bases between them. CDR3 nucleotide sequence: TGTGCCAGCAGCTTAGGGAACAGATTCAATCAGCCCCAGCATTTT. Its translation is CASSLGNRFNQPQHF.

In its sample, this clone was seen once. The chain joins TRBV15 to TRBJ2-1, with 13 bases fitting TRBD2. Looked up from germline, CDR1 is LNHNV and CDR2 is YYDKDF (reference sequence). The CDR3 sequence is 16 residues long. V lost 8 bases and J lost 0; bases outside the gene matches: 4. The CDR3 region has the DNA TGTGCCACCCCTGGACTAGCGGGGGCCTCCTACAATGAGCAGTTCTTC. It yields the protein CATPGLAGASYNEQFF.